This TCR beta chain is from a study of CD8 T cells in Susac syndrome. The study's findings and limits: Individuals included in the TCR sequencing and HLA analysis were acknowledged by the study to be relatively few in number.

The patients who served as multiple sclerosis controls were treatment-naive and had stable or active relapsing-remitting disease that fulfilled the revised McDonald criteria. Negative isolation yielded the CD8+ and CD4+ T cells, while FACS enriched the TEMRA cells. With random hexamers, about 0.45 to 1 ug RNA was reverse transcribed. Amplification of the TCR beta CDR3 was carried out by immunoSEQ multiplex PCR, which spanned a total of 54 Vbeta and 13 Jbeta segments. TCRdb re-called the immunoSEQ multiplex PCR reads through MiXCR, storing one row per CDR3 protein. The sample has approximately 150,000 distinct CDR3 sequences, roughly 94% seen once. Concerning this clonotype itself: Its matching antigen is unknown.

Trimming at V came to 5 bases and at J to 5 bases, leaving 6 bases not matched to a gene. This CDR3 is built from 13 residues. CDR1 is SGHTA and CDR2 is FQGNSA in the germline V gene. The TCR sequence derives from a human donor with multiple sclerosis. The gene calls are TRBV7-2 and TRBJ2-7; 7 positions agree with TRBD1. Sequencing was carried out using CD4+ T cells from PBMCs. Here the CDR3 reads CASSRQGPNEQYF. As DNA, the CDR3 is TGTGCCAGCAGCAGACAGGGACCCAACGAGCAGTACTTC.